These T cell receptor beta chains were read from a single sample in a study of shared clonotypes between healthy human individuals. The method was immunoSEQ multiplex PCR; TCRdb's version includes in-frame clones alone and lacks a portion of them. The sample comprises approximately 1.9 million clones, around 95% of which are singletons, and more than 1.5% rests with the top ten. The source material was naive CD8+ T cells from PBMCs. These receptor sequences come from a young man in good health. Some clones in this sample may be carry-over from other donors' samples. Both conserved end residues are part of each CDR3. D genes are given only for firm matches. The size entry is marked missing in some rows and otherwise reads once, few, many or a size class.

D | J | size | V | DNA | CDR3
- | TRBJ2-7 | - | TRBV9 | TGTGCCAGCAGCCCAGGGACTGGCTTTTACGAGCAGTACTTC | CASSPGTGFYEQYF
- | TRBJ1-1 | - | TRBV13 | TGTGCCAGCAGCTTAGGGGCAGGGGAAGCTTTCTTT | CASSLGAGEAFF
- | TRBJ1-4 | - | TRBV7-9 | TGTGCCAGCAGCACAAGACAGGCGGATGGAAAAAAACTGTTTTTT | CASSTRQADGKKLFF
TRBD2 | TRBJ2-3 | - | TRBV10-1 | TGCGCCAGCAGTGAGTCAGGCGGGAGGGCAGGAGATACGCAGTATTTT | CASSESGGRAGDTQYF
TRBD1 | TRBJ2-7 | once | TRBV4-1 | TGCGCCAGCAGCCGGGTAGGGGACAGGGTATCCGAGCAGTACTTC | CASSRVGDRVSEQYF
- | TRBJ2-3 | - | TRBV6-1 | TGTGCCAGCAGGGCAGTGATTTACACAGATACGCAGTATTTT | CASRAVIYTDTQYF
TRBD2 | TRBJ2-7 | few | TRBV4-1 | TGCGCCAGCAGCCAAGGATCTAGCGGGAGAAACGAGCAGTACTTC | CASSQGSSGRNEQYF
TRBD2 | TRBJ2-3 | - | TRBV28 | TGTGCCAGCAGCCACTCAGTACTAGCGGGAAGGACAGATACGCAGTATTTT | CASSHSVLAGRTDTQYF
- | TRBJ1-5 | - | TRBV6-1 | TGTGCCAGCAGTGAAATTTCGACTTTTCAGCCCCAGCATTTT | CASSEISTFQPQHF
- | TRBJ2-2 | - | TRBV10-3 | TGTGCCATCAGTACAGGATCGAACACCGGGGAGCTGTTTTTT | CAISTGSNTGELFF
- | TRBJ2-6 | - | TRBV9 | TGTGCCAGCAGCACTCGGACAGCTGCTGGGGCCAACGTCCTGACTTTC | CASSTRTAAGANVLTF
- | TRBJ1-5 | - | TRBV4-1 | TGCGCCAGCAGCCAAGATAGAGCAGGCCAGCCCCAGCATTTT | CASSQDRAGQPQHF
TRBD1 | TRBJ1-2 | - | TRBV28 | TGTGCCAGCAGCCCCAGGACAGGAATCTATGGCTACACCTTC | CASSPRTGIYGYTF
TRBD2 | TRBJ2-7 | once | TRBV13 | TGTGCCAGCAGCACCAGACTAGCGGGATTTAATGGGCAGTACTTC | CASSTRLAGFNGQYF
- | TRBJ2-5 | - | TRBV7-2 | TGTGCCAGCAGCTTAGAGGGGGGAGAGACCCAGTACTTC | CASSLEGGETQYF
- | TRBJ2-2 | - | TRBV7-9 | TGTGCCAGCAGCTTTAGCGGACCCCACACCGGGGAGCTGTTTTTT | CASSFSGPHTGELFF
- | TRBJ2-5 | - | TRBV5-1 | TGCGCCAGCAGCCTGGGTACGGGAGTTCAAGAGACCCAGTACTTC | CASSLGTGVQETQYF
TRBD1 | TRBJ2-7 | - | TRBV9 | TGTGCCAGCAGCTCATCCCGGGACAGGGGAAAGGGCGAGCAGTACTTC | CASSSSRDRGKGEQYF
TRBD1 | TRBJ2-7 | - | TRBV28 | TGTGCCAGCACCTTGGACAGGCACTACGAGCAGTACTTC | CASTLDRHYEQYF
TRBD2 | TRBJ2-1 | - | TRBV29-1 | TGCAGCGTTCAATTCAGACTAGCGGGAGTCGATGAGCAGTTCTTC | CSVQFRLAGVDEQFF
TRBD2 | TRBJ2-3 | once | TRBV28 | TGTGCCAGCAGGCCCACTAGCGGGGGGCCAGATACGCAGTATTTT | CASRPTSGGPDTQYF
TRBD2 | TRBJ2-1 | - | TRBV27 | TGTGCCAGCAGCACACGACTAGCGGGAGATGGGCGTCAAACACAGGAGCAGTTCTTC | CASSTRLAGDGRQTQEQFF
- | TRBJ2-1 | - | TRBV5-6 | TGTGCCAGCAGCTTTAGCGAAGAGCAGTTCTTC | CASSFSEEQFF
TRBD1 | TRBJ1-1 | once | TRBV27 | TGTGCCAGCAGTCTAACGATGGGACAGGGCCCCATTGACACTGAAGCTTTCTTT | CASSLTMGQGPIDTEAFF
- | TRBJ2-2 | - | TRBV14 | TGTGCCAGCAGCCAAACGCGAGGGACCACCGGGGAGCTGTTTTTT | CASSQTRGTTGELFF
- | TRBJ2-7 | - | TRBV19 | TGTGCCAGTAGTCTTGGATTGGGCTCCTACGAGCAGTACTTC | CASSLGLGSYEQYF
- | TRBJ1-5 | once | TRBV28 | TGTGCCAGCAGTTTATCATCTAGCAATCAGCCCCAGCATTTT | CASSLSSSNQPQHF
- | TRBJ2-4 | - | TRBV4-1 | TGCGCCAGCAGCCAAGGGGGTAGGAACATTCAGTACTTC | CASSQGGRNIQYF
- | TRBJ2-5 | - | TRBV7-6 | TGTGCCAGCAGCCCCGAGAGGCATCAAGAGACCCAGTACTTC | CASSPERHQETQYF
TRBD1 | TRBJ1-2 | - | TRBV27 | TGTGCCAGCAGCTGGACAGGGAATGGTTATGGCTACACCTTC | CASSWTGNGYGYTF
- | TRBJ1-2 | - | TRBV19 | TGTGCCGGTAGTATAGTCGGGGTCAGCTACACCTTC | CAGSIVGVSYTF
- | TRBJ2-5 | - | TRBV27 | TGTGCCAGCAGTTTAGTAGGCGGGCGGGAGACCCAGTACTTC | CASSLVGGRETQYF
TRBD2 | TRBJ2-1 | - | TRBV5-1 | TGCGCCAGCAGCCCGACTAGCGGGCTAAACAATGAGCAGTTCTTC | CASSPTSGLNNEQFF
- | TRBJ1-2 | - | TRBV27 | TGTGCCAGCAGCCCAGGACAGTACTATGGCTACACCTTC | CASSPGQYYGYTF
TRBD1 | TRBJ2-6 | - | TRBV5-1 | TGCGCCAGCAGCCCTCCGGGGACAGGGGCCCTTCCCTCTGGGGCCAACGTCCTGACTTTC | CASSPPGTGALPSGANVLTF
TRBD2 | TRBJ2-5 | - | TRBV15 | TGTGCCACCAGGTTTACTAGCGGCCAAGAGACCCAGTACTTC | CATRFTSGQETQYF
TRBD1 | TRBJ1-5 | - | TRBV10-3 | TGTGCCACCCGGGACAGTAGTTATAGCAATCAGCCCCAGCATTTT | CATRDSSYSNQPQHF
- | TRBJ1-5 | - | TRBV7-9 | TGTGCCAGCAGCCCTACGGAAGGGCAGCCCCAGCATTTT | CASSPTEGQPQHF
TRBD2 | TRBJ2-1 | - | TRBV5-6 | TGTGCCAGCAGGATGGAGGCTAGCGGGAGTTTAAATGAGCAGTTCTTC | CASRMEASGSLNEQFF
TRBD1 | TRBJ1-2 | once | TRBV28 | TGTGCCAGCAGTTTAAGACAGGGGGCGGGCTATGGCTACACCTTC | CASSLRQGAGYGYTF
- | TRBJ1-4 | - | TRBV25-1 | TGTGCCAGCAGTGACTCCGGGATGGGGGCTAATGAAAAACTGTTTTTT | CASSDSGMGANEKLFF
- | TRBJ2-7 | - | TRBV10-3 | TGTGCCATCAGGGAGAGTGTAGGGGCCAAGGACGAGCAGTACTTC | CAIRESVGAKDEQYF
- | TRBJ2-1 | - | TRBV7-2 | TGTGCCAGCAGCTTAGCGGGGAGCTCCTACAATGAGCAGTTCTTC | CASSLAGSSYNEQFF
TRBD2 | TRBJ2-3 | - | TRBV7-9 | TGTGCCAGCAGCTTAGCGCGGGGGAGGACCACAGATACGCAGTATTTT | CASSLARGRTTDTQYF
TRBD1 | TRBJ1-2 | once | TRBV9 | TGTGCCAGCAGCGAGGGGACAGGGGGCGGTGGCTACACCTTC | CASSEGTGGGGYTF
TRBD2 | TRBJ2-3 | - | TRBV9 | TGTGCCAGCAGTCTAAGCGGGAGTGCAGATACGCAGTATTTT | CASSLSGSADTQYF
- | TRBJ2-4 | - | TRBV20-1 | TGCAGTGCTAGAGATGGCATTCAGTACTTC | CSARDGIQYF
- | TRBJ2-1 | - | TRBV7-3 | TGTGCCAGCAGCTTAACCCACAACCCCTACAATGAGCAGTTCTTC | CASSLTHNPYNEQFF
- | TRBJ2-7 | once | TRBV7-6 | TGTGCCAGCAGCCAACGGACGGGCCTCTACGAGCAGTACTTC | CASSQRTGLYEQYF
TRBD2 | TRBJ2-1 | - | TRBV19 | TGTGCCAGTAGCCCCCTAGCGGGATTTGAGCAGTTCTTC | CASSPLAGFEQFF
- | TRBJ2-7 | - | TRBV7-9 | TGTGCCAGCAGCTCGGACCCCCTGGGCGAGCAGTACTTC | CASSSDPLGEQYF
- | TRBJ2-1 | - | TRBV30 | TGTGCCGGGTACTACAATGAGCAGTTCTTC | CAGYYNEQFF
TRBD2 | TRBJ2-1 | - | TRBV5-4 | TGTGCCAGCAGCTTGGGACCGGGACTAGCGGGAGGTGAGCAGTTCTTC | CASSLGPGLAGGEQFF
- | TRBJ2-7 | - | TRBV29-1 | TGCAGCGTTAGTAGCGGCCCCTACGAGCAGTACTTC | CSVSSGPYEQYF
TRBD2 | TRBJ2-2 | once | TRBV7-2 | TGTGCCAGCAGCTCCCCGATAGCGGGAGGGGTCACCGGGGAGCTGTTTTTT | CASSSPIAGGVTGELFF
- | TRBJ2-1 | - | TRBV29-1 | TGCAGCGTTGAAGAGGTGGCGGATTACAATGAGCAGTTCTTC | CSVEEVADYNEQFF
TRBD2 | TRBJ2-3 | - | TRBV4-1 | TGCGCCAGCAGCCAAGATGCCCTCTCTAGCGGTGGCACAGATACGCAGTATTTT | CASSQDALSSGGTDTQYF
TRBD1 | TRBJ2-7 | - | TRBV10-2 | TGCGCCAGCAGTGAGTGGACAGGATACTACGAGCAGTACTTC | CASSEWTGYYEQYF
TRBD1 | TRBJ2-2 | - | TRBV4-1 | TGCGCCAGCAGTCCCTCGATCGGGACAGGGGCGAACACCGGGGAGCTGTTTTTT | CASSPSIGTGANTGELFF
- | TRBJ1-5 | - | TRBV7-9 | TGTGCCAGCAGCGCAGGCAGGTACGGGCACAGGGATACTCAGCCCCAGCATTTT | CASSAGRYGHRDTQPQHF